This T cell receptor beta chain is from a study of cytomegalovirus exposure and HLA in healthy donors. Study-wide results and limits: There were about 160 TCR beta chains listed as cytomegalovirus-associated. The authors later found HLA-associated TCR beta chains more clonally expanded than equally common others. What was likely a sequencing artifact was a cluster of highly shared sequence variants.

Losses at the gene ends were 4 bases for V and 2 bases for J; bases not matched to a gene: 4. Germline V gives CDR1 SGHDT, CDR2 YYEEEE. The CDR3 contains 16 residues. A multiplex PCR was run with 60 Vbeta primers and 13 Jbeta primers. Clones were sequenced by immunoSEQ multiplex PCR, and TCRdb holds only the in-frame ones, with some missing. The top ten clones hold roughly 0.89% of a sample with 90,000 to 110,000 clones, approximately 14% of them seen once. Participants comprised healthy donors of bone marrow. The table lists this clone with a few counts. Its antigen is still unknown. The chain combines TRBV5-6 with TRBJ2-5, with TRBD2 matching 14 bases. This receptor was identified in a female donor in good health and CMV-seronegative. Source material: PBMCs. The CDR3 DNA sequence: TGTGCCAGCAGCAAGGGACTAGCGGGAGCTCAAGAGACCCAGTACTTC. Translated: CASSKGLAGAQETQYF.